This TCR beta chain was found in a study of blood T cell repertoires in COVID-19. Overall study context: Whether acute or convalescent, the COVID-19 samples came from the United States, Italy and Spain.

Generated by immunoSEQ multiplex PCR, the TCRdb table keeps only in-frame clones and is missing some. The sample lists 320,000 or so clones, approximately 81% occurring once. The table lists this clone with a count of one. Individuals in the exposed group had encountered a COVID-19 case within 2 weeks preceding study entry. Sequencing was carried out using PBMCs or T cells enriched from blood (not recorded which). The source is a woman aged 25-40 years who had been exposed to COVID-19.

The DNA for the CDR3 is TGCGCCAGCAGCCACCTAGCCTGGGACATTGCCTACGAGCAGTACTTC. Its protein product is CASSHLAWDIAYEQYF. The chain recombines TRBV4-3 with TRBJ2-7, with TRBD1 as a possible D gene (6 bases). The CDR3 consists of 16 residues. Germline CDR1 and CDR2: LGHNA and YSLEER. Trimming left V 3 bases short and J 2 bases short, with 17 bases between.